The clone carrying this T cell receptor beta chain was seen many times. The antigen is not known. The source of the sample is a study of HIV-infected patients and healthy controls. About the research overall: In most of the 16 patients, CD4 counts climbed slightly after three months but remained subnormal. Notes on the study in general: Healthy controls carried many MAIT alpha-chain CDR3s, while HIV+ repertoires had few. HIV-infected patients shared fewer CDR3 sequences between individuals than healthy controls.

Around 530 ng RNA was reverse transcribed with alpha and beta constant-region primers. Separate chain-specific third strand synthesis with multiplexing indices produced the alpha and beta libraries. A single record per CDR3 protein comes from TCRdb applying MiXCR to the 5' RACE reads. The sample carries about 10,000 distinct CDR3 sequences, about 6.5% recorded once. Antiretroviral therapy had run roughly three months, about 14 weeks, before follow-up blood collection. All unsorted peripheral T cells were captured because whole blood was used without fractionation. V was clipped by 11 bases and J by 0 bases, with 18 bases between them. The germline V gene has CDR1 SEHNR and CDR2 FQNEAQ (reference sequence). CDR3 length equals 15 residues.

The input for sequencing was blood, taken during antiretroviral therapy. This sequence joins TRBV7-9 and TRBJ2-3; weak D call: TRBD2 (5 bases). This clonotype originated in an adult with HIV infection. The donor label of this sample is uncertain. The DNA for the CDR3 is TGTGCCGGCTCTCGGAGTAGCGTTAGCACAGATACGCAGTATTTT. It translates to CAGSRSSVSTDTQYF.